The clone carrying this TCR beta chain was seen just once. The source of the sample is a study of cytomegalovirus exposure and HLA in healthy donors. 13 Jbeta primers and 60 Vbeta primers were used for the PCR. Clones were sequenced by immunoSEQ multiplex PCR, and TCRdb holds only the in-frame ones, with some missing. Of over 75,000 clones listed, roughly three quarters are singletons. CDR3 size: 15 residues. CDR1 is MDHEN and CDR2 is SYDVKM in the germline V gene. Trimming shortened V by 4 bases and J by 0 bases, and 10 bases separated the two germline ends. The source of this sequence is a woman aged 60-75 years in good health and CMV-seronegative. Sequencing was performed on PBMCs. This chain uses TRBV28 with TRBJ2-1; D gene ambiguous. CDR3: CASSSASSSYNEQFF. In DNA, the CDR3 is TGTGCCAGCAGTTCAGCGTCCAGCTCCTACAATGAGCAGTTCTTC.